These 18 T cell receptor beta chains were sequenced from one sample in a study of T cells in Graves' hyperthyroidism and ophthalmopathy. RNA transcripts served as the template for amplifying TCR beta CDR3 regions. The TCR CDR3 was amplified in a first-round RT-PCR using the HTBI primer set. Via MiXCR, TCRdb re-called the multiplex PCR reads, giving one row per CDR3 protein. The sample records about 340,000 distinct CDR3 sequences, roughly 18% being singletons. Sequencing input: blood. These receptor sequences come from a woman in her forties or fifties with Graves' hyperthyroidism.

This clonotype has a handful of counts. As DNA, the CDR3 is TGTGCCAGCAGCTTAAAGGGCCCTGAATGGAGCAATGAGCAGTTCTTC. Translating it yields CASSLKGPEWSNEQFF. This sequence joins TRBV11-2 and TRBJ2-1; D gene unclear. CDR1 and CDR2 (germline): SGHAT, FQNNGV. V dropped 2 bases and J dropped 6 bases, with 17 bases sitting between them. The length of the CDR3 is 16 residues. The whole variable domain, remainder taken from reference TRBV11-2 and TRBJ2-1, is EAGVAQSPRYKIIEKRQSVAFWCNPISGHATLYWYQQILGQGPKLLIQFQNNGVVDDSQLPKDRFSAERLKGVDSTLKIQPAKLEDSAVYLCASSLKGPEWSNEQFFGPGTRLTVL.

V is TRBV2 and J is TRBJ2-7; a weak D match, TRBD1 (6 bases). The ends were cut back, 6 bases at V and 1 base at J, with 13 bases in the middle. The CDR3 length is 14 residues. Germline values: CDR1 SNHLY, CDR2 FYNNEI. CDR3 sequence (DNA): TGTGCCAGCAGGGCCGGGACACAATCCTACGAGCAGTACTTC. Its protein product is CASRAGTQSYEQYF.

The CDR3, as DNA: TGTGCCAGCAGCCCAGGGTCCAAAAACATTCAGTACTTC. It is translated as CASSPGSKNIQYF. This chain links TRBV5-8 with TRBJ2-4; perhaps TRBD1 as D (5 bases). V lost 4 bases and J lost 2, with 7 bases in between. Germline CDR1 reads SGHTS; CDR2 reads YDEGEE. The CDR3 spans 13 residues.

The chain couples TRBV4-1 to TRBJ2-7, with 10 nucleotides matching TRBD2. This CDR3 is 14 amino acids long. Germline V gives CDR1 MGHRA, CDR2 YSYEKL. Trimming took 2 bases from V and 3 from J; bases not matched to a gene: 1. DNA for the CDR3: TGCGCCAGCAGCCAACGGACTAGCGGCTACGAGCAGTACTTC. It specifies CASSQRTSGYEQYF.

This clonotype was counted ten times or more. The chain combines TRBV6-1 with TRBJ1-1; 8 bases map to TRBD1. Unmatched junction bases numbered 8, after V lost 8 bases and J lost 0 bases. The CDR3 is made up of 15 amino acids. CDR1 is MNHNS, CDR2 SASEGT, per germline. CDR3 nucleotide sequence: TGTGCCAGCTGGACAGGGATTTGGGTGAACACTGAAGCTTTCTTT. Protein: CASWTGIWVNTEAFF.

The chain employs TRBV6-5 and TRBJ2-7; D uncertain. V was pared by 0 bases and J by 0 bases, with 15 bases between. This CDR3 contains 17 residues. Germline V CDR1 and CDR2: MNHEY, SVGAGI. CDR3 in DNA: TGTGCCAGCAGTTACTCGCTGCCGACGGTTTACTCCTACGAGCAGTACTTC. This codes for CASSYSLPTVYSYEQYF.

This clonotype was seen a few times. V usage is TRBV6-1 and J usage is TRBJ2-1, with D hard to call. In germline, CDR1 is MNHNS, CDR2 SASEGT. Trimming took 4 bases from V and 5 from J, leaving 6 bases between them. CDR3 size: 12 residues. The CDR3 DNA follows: TGTGCCAGCAGTGCTTGGGACAATGAGCAGTTCTTC. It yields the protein CASSAWDNEQFF.

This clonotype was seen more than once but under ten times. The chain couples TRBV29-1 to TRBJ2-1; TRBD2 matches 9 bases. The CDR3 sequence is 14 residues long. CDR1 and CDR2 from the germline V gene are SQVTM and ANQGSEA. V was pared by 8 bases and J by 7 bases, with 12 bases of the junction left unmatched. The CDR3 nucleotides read TGCAGCACCGACTTAGCGGGAGTCGGGAATGAGCAGTTCTTC. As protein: CSTDLAGVGNEQFF.

The CDR3 loop is CASSLSGQGLFF. CDR3 DNA sequence: TGTGCCAGCAGTTTATCGGGACAGGGGCTGTTTTTT. V and J are TRBV12-3 or TRBV12-4 and TRBJ2-2, with 9 bases lining up with TRBD1. V lost 2 bases to trimming and J lost 13 bases; unmatched junction nucleotides: 2. CDR3 length equals 12 residues.

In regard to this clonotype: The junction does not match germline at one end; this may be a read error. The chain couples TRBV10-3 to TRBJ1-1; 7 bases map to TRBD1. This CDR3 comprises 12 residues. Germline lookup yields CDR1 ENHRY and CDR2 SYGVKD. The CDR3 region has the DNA TGTGCCATCAGTCAGGGGGACACTGAAGTTTTCTTT. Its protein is CAISQGDTEVFF.

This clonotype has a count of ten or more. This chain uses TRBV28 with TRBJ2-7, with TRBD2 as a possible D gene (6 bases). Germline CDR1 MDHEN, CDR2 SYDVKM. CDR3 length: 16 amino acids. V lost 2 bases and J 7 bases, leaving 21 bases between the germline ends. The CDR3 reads CASSLGTLYGAGEQYF. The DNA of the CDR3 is TGTGCCAGCAGTTTAGGGACCTTGTACGGCGCGGGGGAGCAGTACTTC.

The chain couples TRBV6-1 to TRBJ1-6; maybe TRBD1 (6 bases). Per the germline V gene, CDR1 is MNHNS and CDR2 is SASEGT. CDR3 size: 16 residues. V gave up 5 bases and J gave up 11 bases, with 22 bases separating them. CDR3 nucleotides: TGTGCCAGCAGTCAAGATGGGGGGCGGCCAAATCCACCCCTCCACTTT. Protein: CASSQDGGRPNPPLHF.

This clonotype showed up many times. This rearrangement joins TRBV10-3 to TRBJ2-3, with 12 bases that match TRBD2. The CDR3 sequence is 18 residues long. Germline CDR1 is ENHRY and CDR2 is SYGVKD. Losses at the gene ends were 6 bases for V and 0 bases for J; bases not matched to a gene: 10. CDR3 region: CAISGPTSGGSSTDTQYF. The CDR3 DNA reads TGTGCCATCAGCGGACCGACTAGCGGGGGATCTAGCACAGATACGCAGTATTTT.

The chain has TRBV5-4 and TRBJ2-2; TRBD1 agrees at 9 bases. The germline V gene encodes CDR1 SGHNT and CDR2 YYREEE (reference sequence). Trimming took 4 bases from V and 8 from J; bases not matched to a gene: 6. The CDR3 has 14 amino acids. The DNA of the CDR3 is TGTGCCAGCAGCACCGGACAGGGGCGGGGGGAGCTGTTTTTT. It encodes CASSTGQGRGELFF.

The CDR3 nucleotides read TGCAGCGTTGACCCGAGCACAGATACGCAGTATTTT. Its translation is CSVDPSTDTQYF. The V and J genes are TRBV29-1 and TRBJ2-3, with D unclear. This CDR3 has 12 residues. CDR1 and CDR2 from the germline V gene are SQVTM and ANQGSEA. V was cut by 3 bases and J by 0 bases, with 4 bases left in between.

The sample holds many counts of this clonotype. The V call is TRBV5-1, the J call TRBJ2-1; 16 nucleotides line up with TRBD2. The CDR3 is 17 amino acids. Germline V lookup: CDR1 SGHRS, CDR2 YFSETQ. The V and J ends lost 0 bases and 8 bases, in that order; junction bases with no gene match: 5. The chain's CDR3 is CASSLAGTSGGADEQFF. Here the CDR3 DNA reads TGCGCCAGCAGCTTGGCCGGGACTAGCGGGGGGGCCGATGAGCAGTTCTTC.

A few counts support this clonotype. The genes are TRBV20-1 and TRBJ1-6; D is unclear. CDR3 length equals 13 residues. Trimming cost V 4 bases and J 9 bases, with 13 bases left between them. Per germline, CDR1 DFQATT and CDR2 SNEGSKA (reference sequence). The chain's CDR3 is CSATDGGPSPLHF. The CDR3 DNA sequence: TGCAGTGCTACGGACGGAGGACCTTCACCCCTCCACTTT.

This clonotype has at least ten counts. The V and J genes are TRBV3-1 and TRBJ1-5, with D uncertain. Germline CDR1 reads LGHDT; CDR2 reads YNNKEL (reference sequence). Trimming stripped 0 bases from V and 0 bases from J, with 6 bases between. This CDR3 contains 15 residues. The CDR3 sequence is CASSQDRFSNQPQHF. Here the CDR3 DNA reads TGTGCCAGCAGCCAAGACAGATTTAGCAATCAGCCCCAGCATTTT. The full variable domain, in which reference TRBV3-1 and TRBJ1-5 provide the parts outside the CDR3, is DTAVSQTPKYLVTQMGNDKSIKCEQNLGHDTMYWYKQDSKKFLKIMFSYNNKELIINETVPNRFSPKSPDKAHLNLHINSLELGDSAVYFCASSQDRFSNQPQHFGDGTRLSIL.